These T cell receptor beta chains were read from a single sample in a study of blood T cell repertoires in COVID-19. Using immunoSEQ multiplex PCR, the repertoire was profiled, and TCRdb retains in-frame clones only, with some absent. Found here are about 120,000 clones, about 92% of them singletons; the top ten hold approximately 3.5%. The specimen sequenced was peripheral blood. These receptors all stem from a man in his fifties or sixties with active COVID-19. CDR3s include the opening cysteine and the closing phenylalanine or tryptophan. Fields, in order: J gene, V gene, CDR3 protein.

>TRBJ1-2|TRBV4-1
CASSQEEKGLVRGYTF
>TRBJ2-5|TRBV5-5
CASSLGWTSGQETQYF
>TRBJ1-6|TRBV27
CASSFSAGLISPLHF
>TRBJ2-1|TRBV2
CASSEGLAGYNEQFF
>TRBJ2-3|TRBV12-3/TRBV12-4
CASSSYLRDTQYF
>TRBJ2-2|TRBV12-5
CASGPGQGRAGELFF
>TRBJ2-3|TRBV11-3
CASSSGLAGASIDTQYF
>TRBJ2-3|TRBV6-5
CASRITSGFTDTQYF
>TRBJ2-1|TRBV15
CATASGLGSYNEQFF
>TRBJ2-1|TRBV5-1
CASREGQGRNEQFF
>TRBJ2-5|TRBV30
CAWSGNRVAETQYF
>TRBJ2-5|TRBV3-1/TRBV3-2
CASSATSGWETQYF
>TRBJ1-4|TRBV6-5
CASSYAGTGNEKLFF
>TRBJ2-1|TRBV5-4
CASSSFLRGGYNEQFF
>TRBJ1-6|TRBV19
CASSIEGSASPLHF
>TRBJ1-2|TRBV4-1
CASSQVIRGQLEKSGTYTF
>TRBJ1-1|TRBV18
CASSRQGAGTEAFF
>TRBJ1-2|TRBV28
CASRGYRGLIDYGYTF
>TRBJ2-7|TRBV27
CASRSFRDRVSEQYF
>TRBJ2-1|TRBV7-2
CASSLEGGRYNEQFF
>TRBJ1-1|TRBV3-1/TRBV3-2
CASSSRGLRTEAFF
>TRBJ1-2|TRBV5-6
CASSPARGGYTF
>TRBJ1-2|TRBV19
CASSIGTRNGYTF
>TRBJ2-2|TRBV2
CASRRDRLNTGELFF
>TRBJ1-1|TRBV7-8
CASSLSGAGPTEAFF
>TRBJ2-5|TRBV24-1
CATSGQGKGETQYF
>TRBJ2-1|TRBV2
CASKRQGTNEQFF
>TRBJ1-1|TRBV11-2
CASSLLRVNTEAFF
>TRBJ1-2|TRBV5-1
CASSLSTTTLSAALYGYTF
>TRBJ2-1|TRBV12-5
CASGLDWTSGRDSNGYNEQFF
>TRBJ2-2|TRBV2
CASSTEEGTGELFF
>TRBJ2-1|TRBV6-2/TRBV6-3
CASSYPSGTRGDNEQFF
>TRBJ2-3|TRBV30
CAWTGKDTQYF
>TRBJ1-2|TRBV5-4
CASSLRDYGYTF
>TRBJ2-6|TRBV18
CASSEGQGASGANVLTF
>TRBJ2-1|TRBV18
CASSRPVGLAGGPIGEQFF
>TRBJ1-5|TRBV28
CASSLGRWGVRNQPQHF
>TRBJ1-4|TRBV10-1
CASRVYGETIGLFF
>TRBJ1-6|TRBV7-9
CASSALDSSGSPLHF
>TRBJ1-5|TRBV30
CAWSRLYSNQPQHF
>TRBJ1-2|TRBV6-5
CASRRDQGNYGYTF
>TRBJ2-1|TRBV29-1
CSVYSGVESEQFF
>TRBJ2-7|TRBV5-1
CASSLVGGKEQYF
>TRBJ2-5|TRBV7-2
CASSHGLPSGSGETQYF
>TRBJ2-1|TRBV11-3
CASSLLAGSYNEQFF
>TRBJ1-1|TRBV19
CASKGAAMNTEAFF